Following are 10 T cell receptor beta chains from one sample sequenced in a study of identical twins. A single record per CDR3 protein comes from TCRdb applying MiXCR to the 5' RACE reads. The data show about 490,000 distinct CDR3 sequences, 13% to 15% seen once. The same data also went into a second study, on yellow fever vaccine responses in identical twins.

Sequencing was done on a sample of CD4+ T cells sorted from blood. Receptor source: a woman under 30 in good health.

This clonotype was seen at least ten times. The CDR3 spells CASSGAGPRETQYF. The CDR3 DNA follows: TGTGCCAGCAGCGGAGCGGGGCCCAGAGAGACCCAGTACTTC. This chain joins TRBV12-3 or TRBV12-4 and TRBJ2-5; TRBD2 matches at 7 bases. V dropped 6 bases and J dropped 4; count of bases not matched to a gene: 8. The CDR3 is made up of 14 amino acids.

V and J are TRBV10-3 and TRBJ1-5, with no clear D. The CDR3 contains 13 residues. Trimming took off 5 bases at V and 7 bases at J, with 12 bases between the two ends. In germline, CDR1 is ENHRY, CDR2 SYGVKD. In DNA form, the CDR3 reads TGTGCCATCAGTACGGGTGAGGGACAGCCCCAGCATTTT. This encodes CAISTGEGQPQHF.

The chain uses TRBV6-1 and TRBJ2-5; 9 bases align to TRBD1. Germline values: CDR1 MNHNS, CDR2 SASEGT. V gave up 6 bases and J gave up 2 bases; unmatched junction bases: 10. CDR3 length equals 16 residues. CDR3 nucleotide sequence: TGTGCCAGCAGGACAGGGGGACGTTTGGTACAAGAGACCCAGTACTTC. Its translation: CASRTGGRLVQETQYF.

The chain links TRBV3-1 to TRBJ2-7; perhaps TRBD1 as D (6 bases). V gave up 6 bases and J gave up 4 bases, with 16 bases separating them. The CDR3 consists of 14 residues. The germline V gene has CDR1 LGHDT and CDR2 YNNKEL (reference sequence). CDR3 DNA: TGTGCCAGCAGTCTCCAGTCAGGGGATTACGAGCAGTACTTC. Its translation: CASSLQSGDYEQYF.

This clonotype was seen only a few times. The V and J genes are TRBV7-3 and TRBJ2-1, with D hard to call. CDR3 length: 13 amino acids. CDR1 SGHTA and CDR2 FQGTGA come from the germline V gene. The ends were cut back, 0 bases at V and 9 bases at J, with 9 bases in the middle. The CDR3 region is CASSLTSLGEQFF. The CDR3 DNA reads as TGTGCCAGCAGCTTAACTAGCTTGGGTGAGCAGTTCTTC.

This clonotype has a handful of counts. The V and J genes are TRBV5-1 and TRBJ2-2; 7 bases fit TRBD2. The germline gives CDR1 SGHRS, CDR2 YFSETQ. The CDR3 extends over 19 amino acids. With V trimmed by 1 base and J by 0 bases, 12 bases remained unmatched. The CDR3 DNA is TGCGCCAGCAGCTTGTCGAGCGGGAAAAGGGACGCGAACACCGGGGAGCTGTTTTTT. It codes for CASSLSSGKRDANTGELFF.

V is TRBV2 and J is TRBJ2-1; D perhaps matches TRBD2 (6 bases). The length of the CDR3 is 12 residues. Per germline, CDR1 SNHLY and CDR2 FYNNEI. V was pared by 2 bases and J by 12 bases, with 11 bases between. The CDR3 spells CASSELGLRQFF. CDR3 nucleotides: TGTGCCAGCAGTGAACTCGGACTAAGGCAGTTCTTC.

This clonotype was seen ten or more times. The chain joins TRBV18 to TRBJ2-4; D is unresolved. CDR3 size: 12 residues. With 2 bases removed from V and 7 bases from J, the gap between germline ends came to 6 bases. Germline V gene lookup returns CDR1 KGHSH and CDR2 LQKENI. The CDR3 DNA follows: TGTGCCAGCTCACCAGGCCAGAACATTCAGTACTTC. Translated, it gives CASSPGQNIQYF.

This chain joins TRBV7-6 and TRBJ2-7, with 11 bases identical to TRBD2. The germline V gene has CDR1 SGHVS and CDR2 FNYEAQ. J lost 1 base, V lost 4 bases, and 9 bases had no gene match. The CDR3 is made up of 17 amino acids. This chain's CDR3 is CASSSRVTSGSSYEQYF. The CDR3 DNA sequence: TGTGCCAGCAGCTCGCGGGTTACTAGCGGGAGTTCCTACGAGCAGTACTTC.

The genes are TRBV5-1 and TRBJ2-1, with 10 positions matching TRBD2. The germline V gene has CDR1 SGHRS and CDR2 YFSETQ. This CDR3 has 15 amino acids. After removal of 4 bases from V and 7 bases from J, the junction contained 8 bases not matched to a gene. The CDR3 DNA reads TGCGCCAGCAGCCCTGGGGCTAGCGGGAGTAATGAGCAGTTCTTC. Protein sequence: CASSPGASGSNEQFF.